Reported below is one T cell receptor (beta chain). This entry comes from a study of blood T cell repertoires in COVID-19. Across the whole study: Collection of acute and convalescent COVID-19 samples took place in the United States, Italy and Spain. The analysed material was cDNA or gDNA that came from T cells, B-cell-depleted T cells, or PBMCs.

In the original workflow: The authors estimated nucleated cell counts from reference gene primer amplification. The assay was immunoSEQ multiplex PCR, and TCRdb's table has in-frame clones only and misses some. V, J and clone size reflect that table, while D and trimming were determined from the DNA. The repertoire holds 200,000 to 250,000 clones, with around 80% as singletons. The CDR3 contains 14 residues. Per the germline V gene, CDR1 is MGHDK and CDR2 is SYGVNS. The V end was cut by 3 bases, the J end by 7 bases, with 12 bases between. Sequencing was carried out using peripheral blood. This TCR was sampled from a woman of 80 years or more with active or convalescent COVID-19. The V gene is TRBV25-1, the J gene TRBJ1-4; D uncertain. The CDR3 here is CASSDPGGVEKLFF. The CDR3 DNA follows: TGTGCCAGCAGTGACCCCGGAGGTGTTGAAAAACTGTTTTTT. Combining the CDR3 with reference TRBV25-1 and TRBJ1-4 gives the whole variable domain EADIYQTPRYLVIGTGKKITLECSQTMGHDKMYWYQQDPGMELHLIHYSYGVNSTEKGDLSSESTVSRIRTEHFPLTLESARPSHTSQYLCASSDPGGVEKLFFGSGTQLSVL.